The 14 T cell receptor beta chains below all came from one sample that was sequenced in a study of blood T cell repertoires in COVID-19 (dated by TCRdb to about 2020). The library was prepared using the immunoSEQ multiplex PCR assay. TCRdb mirrors the immuneACCESS table, restricted to in-frame sequences. Some clones are absent from its copies; in checked studies, under half trace to an unresolved V gene, and the reason for the others is unknown. The sample table holds about 400,000 clones, of which over 75% were seen once. Jointly, the top ten make up roughly 2% of the sample. Sample: PBMCs or T cells enriched from blood (not recorded which). Source of these receptors: a woman aged 40 to 55 with acute COVID-19.

V gene TRBV10-3 combines with J gene TRBJ1-1; TRBD1 matches at 7 bases. The CDR3 is made up of 13 amino acids. Germline-derived CDR1 and CDR2 are ENHRY and SYGVKD. Germline trimming cut 9 bases from V and 0 bases from J; bases unmatched to any gene: 4. CDR3 residues: CAMATGLNTEAFF. The DNA for the CDR3 is TGTGCCATGGCGACAGGGTTGAACACTGAAGCTTTCTTT.

The CDR3 loop reads CASRGLGGETQYF. In DNA, the CDR3 is TGTGCCAGCAGGGGACTAGGGGGAGAGACCCAGTACTTC. This chain links TRBV11-2 with TRBJ2-5; 8 bases fit TRBD2. Trimming removed 6 bases from V and 4 bases from J; junction bases left unmatched: 4. The CDR3 has 13 residues. The germline CDR1 and CDR2 sequences are SGHAT and FQNNGV. Together with reference TRBV11-2 and TRBJ2-5, the CDR3 gives the full variable domain: EAGVAQSPRYKIIEKRQSVAFWCNPISGHATLYWYQQILGQGPKLLIQFQNNGVVDDSQLPKDRFSAERLKGVDSTLKIQPAKLEDSAVYLCASRGLGGETQYFGPGTRLLVL.

The chain employs TRBV6-5 and TRBJ2-7, with D possibly being TRBD2 (6 bases). The germline gives CDR1 MNHEY, CDR2 SVGAGI. The CDR3 runs 12 residues. Trimming shortened V by 5 bases and J by 3 bases, and 8 bases separated the two germline ends. CDR3 sequence reads: CASSTTSYEQYF. Written as DNA, the CDR3 is TGTGCCAGCAGTACGACTAGCTACGAGCAGTACTTC.

The rearrangement uses TRBV2 and TRBJ2-5; 9 bases are a match to TRBD1. Trimming cost V 5 bases and J 0 bases; bases outside gene matches: 1. The germline V gene has CDR1 SNHLY and CDR2 FYNNEI. The CDR3 covers 14 residues. The CDR3 nucleotides read TGTGCCAGCAGTAGGGACAGGGACCAAGAGACCCAGTACTTC. Protein sequence: CASSRDRDQETQYF.

CDR3 amino acids: CASSELPGRAEAFF. The CDR3 region has the DNA TGTGCCAGCAGTGAATTGCCGGGGAGGGCTGAAGCTTTCTTT. V usage is TRBV2 and J usage is TRBJ1-1, with unresolved D. The ends were cut back, 2 bases at V and 6 bases at J, with 13 bases in the middle. This CDR3 comprises 14 residues. Per germline, CDR1 SNHLY and CDR2 FYNNEI.

The genes are TRBV18 and TRBJ1-1; 12 bases are shared with TRBD1. V lost 5 bases, J lost 3 bases, and 7 bases stayed unmatched. Looked up from germline, CDR1 is KGHSH and CDR2 is LQKENI. CDR3 size: 16 residues. Here the CDR3 reads CASSGTGGAEDTEAFF. The CDR3 DNA reads as TGTGCCAGCTCAGGGACAGGGGGCGCAGAGGACACTGAAGCTTTCTTT.

Only a few counts were recorded for this clone. The chain is built from TRBV30 and TRBJ1-5; tentatively, D is TRBD1 (6 bases). This CDR3 region has 16 residues. The germline V gene encodes CDR1 GTSNPN and CDR2 SVGIG (reference sequence). The V end lost 2 bases, the J end lost 2 bases, and 16 bases lay between the germline ends. This CDR3 is CAWSYTGIRGNQPQHF. Here the CDR3 DNA reads TGTGCCTGGAGTTATACAGGGATCCGGGGCAATCAGCCCCAGCATTTT.

The genes are TRBV10-2 and TRBJ1-6; TRBD1 matches 7 bases. The length of the CDR3 is 15 residues. The J segment lost 7 bases and the V segment lost 4 bases, leaving 7 bases of the junction unmatched. CDR1 WSHSY and CDR2 SAAADI come from the germline V gene. For the CDR3, the DNA is TGCGCCAGCAGTGTTTCGCGACAGGGAAATTCACCCCTCCACTTT. Protein: CASSVSRQGNSPLHF.

The V gene is TRBV5-4, the J gene TRBJ2-5; 7 bases agree with TRBD1. Germline CDR1 SGHNT, CDR2 YYREEE (reference sequence). This CDR3 is 15 amino acids long. V shed 4 bases, J shed 3 bases, and the junction held 9 bases outside the gene matches. CDR3 region: CASSTLLTGEETQYF. The CDR3, as DNA: TGTGCCAGCAGCACTCTACTTACAGGGGAAGAGACCCAGTACTTC. The variable domain in full, completed from reference TRBV5-4 and TRBJ2-5, reads ETGVTQSPTHLIKTRGQQVTLRCSSQSGHNTVSWYQQALGQGPQFIFQYYREEENGRGNFPPRFSGLQFPNYSSELNVNALELDDSALYLCASSTLLTGEETQYFGPGTRLLVL.

The chain is built from TRBV10-3 and TRBJ1-6; D possibly corresponds to TRBD1 (5 bases). The CDR3 spans 13 residues. The V end lost 9 bases, the J end lost 0 bases, and 6 bases lay between the germline ends. Germline CDR1 and CDR2: ENHRY and SYGVKD. The DNA of the CDR3 is TGTGCCATTCAGGGCTCCTATAATTCACCCCTCCACTTT. Protein product: CAIQGSYNSPLHF.

The V call is TRBV19, the J call TRBJ1-2; possible D gene TRBD1, 6 bases. Deletions cut 8 bases from V and 4 bases from J, with 11 bases between. The germline gives CDR1 LNHDA, CDR2 SQIVND (reference sequence). The CDR3 is 12 amino acids. CDR3 sequence reads: CASFTGRYGYTF. CDR3 coding DNA: TGTGCCAGTTTTACAGGGCGCTATGGCTACACCTTC. Using reference TRBV19 and TRBJ1-2 for the parts outside the CDR3, the full variable domain is DGGITQSPKYLFRKEGQNVTLSCEQNLNHDAMYWYRQDPGQGLRLIYYSQIVNDFQKGDIAEGYSVSREKKESFPLTVTSAQKNPTAFYLCASFTGRYGYTFGSGTRLTVV.

V usage is TRBV5-6 and J usage is TRBJ1-1; possible D gene TRBD1, 5 bases. The CDR3 has 14 amino acids. The germline V gene encodes CDR1 SGHDT and CDR2 YYEEEE. The V end was cut by 0 bases, the J end by 5 bases, with 11 bases between. The DNA for the CDR3 is TGTGCCAGCAGCTTGGTATTCGGGGGTACTGAAGCTTTCTTT. Amino acid sequence: CASSLVFGGTEAFF.

In its sample, this clone was seen once. The chain links TRBV9 to TRBJ1-6; TRBD1 matches at 7 bases. This CDR3 is 16 amino acids long. The V gene end was trimmed by 4 bases and the J gene end by 3 bases; junction bases not matched to a gene: 7. Per germline, CDR1 SGDLS and CDR2 YYNGEE. CDR3 nucleotides: TGTGCCAGCAGCCTAGGACAGGCCTTCTATAATTCACCCCTCCACTTT. It codes for CASSLGQAFYNSPLHF.

The rearrangement joins TRBV29-1 to TRBJ1-1, with D possibly TRBD1 on 6 matching bases. V lost 4 bases and J lost 5, with 11 bases in between. Per the germline V gene, CDR1 is SQVTM and CDR2 is ANQGSEA. The CDR3 is made up of 12 amino acids. The CDR3 reads CSVVQGLTEAFF. The CDR3 nucleotides read TGCAGCGTTGTCCAGGGGCTAACTGAAGCTTTCTTT. The full variable domain, with the rest looked up from reference TRBV29-1 and TRBJ1-1, is SAVISQKPSRDICQRGTSLTIQCQVDSQVTMMFWYRQQPGQSLTLIATANQGSEATYESGFVIDKFPISRPNLTFSTLTVSNMSPEDSSIYLCSVVQGLTEAFFGQGTRLTVV.